These 18 T cell receptor beta chains came from one sample sequenced in a study of response to subunit inactivated influenza vaccine (dated by TCRdb to the late 2010s). The method was RT-PCR. TCRdb lists the instrument as Illumina HiSeq 2500. The raw public reads went through TCRdb reprocessing: fastp at Q25, MiXCR clone calling, in-frame beta chains kept. Here each entry gathers all rows of one CDR3 protein and keeps the most common genes and DNA. Here the sample has about 650,000 distinct CDR3 sequences; 14% occur a single time. In total, the top ten clones hold 7.5% to 8% of the sample. The material was PBMCs from blood, obtained 14 to 15 days before vaccination. All receptors come from a man aged 50 or older who received an inactivated influenza vaccine. Donor details come from another sample of the same person, matched by shared clones.

This clonotype was seen more than once but under ten times. The chain employs TRBV16 and TRBJ2-1; 16 nucleotides align to TRBD2. With V trimmed by 1 base and J by 10 bases, 13 bases remained unmatched. The CDR3 is 19 amino acids. The germline V gene encodes CDR1 KGHSY and CDR2 FQNENV. CDR3 amino acids: CASSQFGTSGRARFIEQFF. The CDR3 region has the DNA TGTGCCAGCAGCCAATTTGGGACTAGCGGGAGGGCCCGGTTTATCGAGCAGTTCTTC.

The rearrangement joins TRBV4-2 to TRBJ2-2; D ambiguous. Trimming took off 1 base at V and 2 bases at J, with 11 bases between the two ends. The CDR3 runs to 16 residues. The germline V gene has CDR1 LGHNA and CDR2 YNFKEQ. The CDR3 DNA is TGTGCCAGCAGCCAAGCGTTCGGAGTTAACACCGGGGAGCTGTTTTTT. It codes for CASSQAFGVNTGELFF.

The J gene is TRBJ2-3, the V gene TRBV6-2 or TRBV6-3; the match to TRBD2 covers 14 bases. The germline V gene has CDR1 MNHEY and CDR2 SVGEGT. This CDR3 is 16 amino acids long. Trimming removed 6 bases from V and 4 bases from J; junction bases left unmatched: 6. The CDR3 nucleotides are TGTGCCAGCAGCTGGGGACTAGCGGGAGCCCCAGATACGCAGTATTTT. Translating gives CASSWGLAGAPDTQYF.

The J gene is TRBJ2-1, the V gene TRBV10-3; TRBD2 matches at 8 bases. Germline CDR1 is ENHRY and CDR2 is SYGVKD. The ends lost 10 bases at V and 4 bases at J; junction bases unmatched: 18. The CDR3 is 17 residues long. The CDR3 DNA reads TGTGCCACCAGAAGGGGTAGCGGGACGGCAGTTTACAATGAGCAGTTCTTC. Translating it yields CATRRGSGTAVYNEQFF.

At least ten counts were recorded for this clonotype. V gene TRBV3-1 combines with J gene TRBJ1-4; D unclear. The CDR3 extends over 15 amino acids. With 0 bases removed from V and 0 bases from J, the gap between germline ends came to 5 bases. The germline V gene encodes CDR1 LGHDT and CDR2 YNNKEL (reference sequence). The CDR3 region is CASSQDGATNEKLFF. Written as DNA, the CDR3 is TGTGCCAGCAGCCAAGACGGAGCAACTAATGAAAAACTGTTTTTT.

The chain recombines TRBV12-3 or TRBV12-4 with TRBJ1-1; D might be TRBD1 (5 bases). The CDR3 runs 10 residues. The CDR3 DNA reads as TGTGCGGTAGGGGACACTGAAGCTTTCTTT. Its translation is CAVGDTEAFF.

The chain couples TRBV6-5 to TRBJ1-2; unclear D gene. Germline lookup yields CDR1 MNHEY and CDR2 SVGAGI. This CDR3 region has 12 residues. Trimming removed 6 bases at V and 6 bases at J, with 11 bases between. The CDR3: CASRAFGDGYTF. The CDR3 DNA is TGTGCCAGCAGAGCCTTTGGGGATGGCTACACCTTC.

A note on this clonotype: Possible read error: a much larger clone is one base away. CDR3 region: CASRPGLMYTEAFF. CDR3 nucleotides: TGTGCCAGCAGACCTGGCCTAATGTACACTGAAGCTTTCTTT. The chain uses TRBV27 and TRBJ1-1; D remains ambiguous. Germline loops: CDR1 MNHEY, CDR2 SMNVEV (reference sequence). V dropped 6 bases and J dropped 3 bases, with 14 bases sitting between them. The CDR3 is made up of 14 amino acids.

V gene TRBV4-2 combines with J gene TRBJ2-2, with 7 nucleotides matching TRBD2. J was trimmed by 5 bases and V by 0 bases; bases with no gene match: 3. Germline V gene data show CDR1 as LGHNA and CDR2 as YNFKEQ. This CDR3 has 15 residues. CDR3 region: CASSQEGGETGELFF. DNA of the CDR3: TGTGCCAGCAGCCAAGAGGGGGGGGAGACCGGGGAGCTGTTTTTT.

At least ten counts were recorded for this clonotype. V and J are TRBV5-5 and TRBJ1-5; TRBD1 might be the D (5 bases). CDR3 length: 14 amino acids. The germline V and J ends were trimmed by 4 bases and 0 bases, with 8 bases remaining between them. Germline lookup yields CDR1 SGHKS and CDR2 YYEKEE (reference sequence). This CDR3 is CASSRDGSNQPQHF. Here the CDR3 DNA reads TGTGCCAGCAGCCGGGACGGTAGCAATCAGCCCCAGCATTTT.

The chain joins TRBV4-1 to TRBJ2-5; no clear D. The ends were cut back, 2 bases at V and 9 bases at J, with 13 bases in the middle. Germline V gene data show CDR1 as MGHRA and CDR2 as YSYEKL. The CDR3 is 13 amino acids. This CDR3 reads CASSQRGLGPQYF. In DNA, the CDR3 is TGCGCCAGCAGCCAACGAGGTCTAGGTCCCCAGTACTTC.

The V call is TRBV28, the J call TRBJ1-1, with a weak D call TRBD1 (5 bases). The V end was cut by 6 bases, the J end by 5 bases, with 19 bases between. Germline values: CDR1 MDHEN, CDR2 SYDVKM. This CDR3 has 15 amino acids. This CDR3 reads CASRSTQGIGTEAFF. CDR3 DNA: TGTGCCAGCAGATCAACCCAGGGTATTGGGACTGAAGCTTTCTTT.

There are a few counts of this clonotype. J is TRBJ2-3 and V is TRBV11-2, with TRBD1 identical over 7 bases. The CDR3 is made up of 14 amino acids. The germline CDR1 and CDR2 sequences are SGHAT and FQNNGV. V dropped 1 base and J dropped 5; count of bases not matched to a gene: 3. In DNA form, the CDR3 reads TGTGCCAGCAGCTTAGCCCGGGACAGAGATACGCAGTATTTT. It translates to CASSLARDRDTQYF. The full variable domain, rest sourced from reference TRBV11-2 and TRBJ2-3, is EAGVAQSPRYKIIEKRQSVAFWCNPISGHATLYWYQQILGQGPKLLIQFQNNGVVDDSQLPKDRFSAERLKGVDSTLKIQPAKLEDSAVYLCASSLARDRDTQYFGPGTRLTVL.

This clonotype was recorded a few times. This chain links TRBV3-1 with TRBJ2-7; weak D call: TRBD1 (5 bases). The V gene lost 4 bases and the J gene lost 5 bases, with 6 bases spanning the gap. Looked up from germline, CDR1 is LGHDT and CDR2 is YNNKEL (reference sequence). The CDR3 runs 11 residues. CDR3 bases: TGTGCCAGCAGCCGGGGCCACGAGCAGTACTTC. Translation: CASSRGHEQYF.

This clonotype was seen more than once but under ten times. This chain connects TRBV6-5 to TRBJ1-6; no firm D call. The CDR3 covers 16 residues. Germline V gene lookup returns CDR1 MNHEY and CDR2 SVGAGI. Trimming took 2 bases from V and 9 from J, leaving 17 bases between them. The CDR3 sequence is CASSYSLKSGSSPLHF. In nucleotides, the CDR3 is TGTGCCAGCAGTTACAGCCTAAAAAGTGGTAGTTCACCCCTCCACTTT.

The chain is built from TRBV4-1 and TRBJ2-4; D call uncertain. This CDR3 is 16 amino acids long. The V end was cut by 0 bases, the J end by 2 bases, with 11 bases between. Germline CDR1 reads MGHRA; CDR2 reads YSYEKL. The chain's CDR3 is CASSQEAVRPKNIQYF. CDR3 bases: TGCGCCAGCAGCCAAGAGGCGGTCAGACCCAAAAACATTCAGTACTTC.

CDR3 region: CASSQPVQAGGGYTF. CDR3 nucleotide sequence: TGTGCCAGCAGCCAACCAGTCCAGGCTGGGGGGGGCTACACCTTC. The chain joins TRBV4-2 to TRBJ1-2, with a tentative D call TRBD1 (5 bases). Germline V gives CDR1 LGHNA, CDR2 YNFKEQ. CDR3 length: 15 residues. The V and J ends lost 2 bases and 8 bases respectively, with 18 bases between them.

DNA of the CDR3: TGCAGCGTTGATAGGACACGGACGAACACTGAAGCTTTCTTT. Its protein product is CSVDRTRTNTEAFF. V and J are TRBV29-1 and TRBJ1-1, with D tentatively TRBD1 (5 bases). The V end was cut by 3 bases, the J end by 1 base, with 12 bases between. Germline V gene sequence: CDR1 SQVTM, CDR2 ANQGSEA. CDR3 length equals 14 residues.